Included here is one T cell receptor beta chain sequence, with context. Its target is unknown. This sample is part of a study of cytomegalovirus exposure and HLA in healthy donors. Germline CDR1 and CDR2: SGHDN and FVKESK. V lost 3 bases and J lost 9; bases outside the gene matches: 13. There are 17 residues in the CDR3. Whole-study results and caveats: Confirmation was obtained in vitro that a few CMV-associated chains are specific for CMV antigens. Upon later analysis, HLA-associated TCR beta chains proved more clonally expanded than other, equally common chains. When presence/absence was analysed, sequencing depth was taken to be roughly uniform across donors. Many donors shared some public TCRs, even though most TCR sequences were rare.

PCR used 60 Vbeta primers and 13 Jbeta primers. Profiled with immunoSEQ multiplex PCR; TCRdb holds only in-frame clones, not every one. This sample carries around 72,000 clones, around 77% of them seen once, and the ten largest clones take about 5.7%. The origin of this receptor is a man aged 50 to 59 in good health and CMV-seronegative. The chain has TRBV14 and TRBJ2-1, with 11 bases that match TRBD2. The sequenced sample consisted of PBMCs. The chain's CDR3 is CASSQDRSSGRGSEQFF. The DNA for the CDR3 is TGTGCCAGCAGCCAGGATCGTAGTAGCGGGAGGGGATCTGAGCAGTTCTTC.